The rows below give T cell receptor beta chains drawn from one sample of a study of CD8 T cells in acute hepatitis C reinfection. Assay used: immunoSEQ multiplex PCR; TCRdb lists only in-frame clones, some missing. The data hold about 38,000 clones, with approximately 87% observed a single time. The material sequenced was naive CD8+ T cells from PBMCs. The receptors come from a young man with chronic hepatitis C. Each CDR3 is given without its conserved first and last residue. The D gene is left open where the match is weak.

ASSQDPGSGNTIY	TRBV4-3	-	TRBJ1-3
ASSRGQPRTDTQY	TRBV6-1	TRBD1	TRBJ2-3
ASSEKTGSETQY	TRBV25-1	TRBD1	TRBJ2-5
ASSFLREQY	TRBV7-9	-	TRBJ2-7
ASSEAGTSGSTDTQY	TRBV2	TRBD2	TRBJ2-3
ASSLGEWQF	TRBV7-9	-	TRBJ2-1
ASRVGAMGTDTQY	TRBV5-4	-	TRBJ2-3
ASSAGQGGDQPQH	TRBV19	TRBD1	TRBJ1-5
ASSLVGQETQY	TRBV11-2	-	TRBJ2-5
ASYLAGGLTDTQY	TRBV7-9	TRBD2	TRBJ2-3
SVWGVQPSYNEQF	TRBV29-1	-	TRBJ2-1
ASSLPGRTDNEKLF	TRBV7-6	-	TRBJ1-4
AWSVEFTGELF	TRBV30	-	TRBJ2-2
ASSIGGLTEAF	TRBV19	-	TRBJ1-1
ASSSGTGSYQETQY	TRBV13	TRBD1	TRBJ2-5
ASRERGGELF	TRBV9	TRBD2	TRBJ2-2